Here is one TCR beta chain with its context. Ten or more counts support this clonotype. Its antigen remains undetermined. No much larger clone is present one base from it, and per-base qualities are unavailable. The data originate from a study of identical twins (TCRdb year 2016). About the full investigation: To test whether fetal clonotypes persist, the study used deep sequencing on TCR alpha and beta repertoires from monozygotic twins, unrelated adults of various ages, and cord blood. To rule out contamination, the twin experiments were replicated at different times with different library preparation protocols.

Only healthy Caucasian donors were included. The twin cohort comprised three pairs of female monozygotic twins, all aged roughly 18 to 29 years. Positive isolation kits from Invitrogen were used to isolate the CD4+ and CD8+ T cell populations. The germline V gene gives CDR1 as SGHRS and CDR2 as YFSETQ. Germline trimming amounts to 0 bases on V and 5 bases on J, with 10 as the count of junction bases outside the gene matches. Including the terminal cysteine and phenylalanine, the CDR3 comprises 16 residues. Only the CDR3 region is kept as DNA, spanning 48 bases read in frame from base 1. The full study reports these points: Compared with coincidental sharing between unrelated individuals, out-of-frame TCR alpha sequences shared between twins showed an excess of sequences with low generation probability. Fewer insertions were carried by abundant cord blood beta clonotypes, a similar but weaker trend appeared in young adult naive repertoires, and no such trend appeared in memory repertoires. Zero-insertion analyses could be partly confounded by invariant T cells such as MAIT and iNKT, though diverse VJ usage argued against such confounding for most clonotypes. Because the same donors could not be followed over many years, the conclusions depended on cross-sectional statistical analysis. The excess sharing between twins in beta out-of-frame sequences was weaker because fewer shared sequences reduced the signal-to-noise ratio. In monozygotic twins, out-of-frame TCR alpha sharing was systematically underestimated by recombination models, although the models agreed with sharing between unrelated individuals.

Receptors were amplified or captured by 5' RACE. The sequencer was an Illumina HiSeq 2000. A universal primer binding site was added through template switching, and the final cDNA carried a unique molecular identifier so that TCR cDNA molecules could be counted accurately. Specific primers in the conserved constant-segment region were used to synthesize first-strand cDNA for TCR alpha and beta chains. To control for contamination, each cDNA library was double barcoded with a SMART-Mk sample barcode plus Illumina barcodes. TruSeq adapter sequences along with Illumina sample barcodes were introduced in two successive PCR steps. TCR alpha and beta cDNA libraries were sequenced on the Illumina HiSeq platform with custom primers. The original methods were these. Unique molecular identifiers were extracted from raw reads with MiGEC, and CDR3 positions were determined with MiXCR. For each individual, recombination models were inferred using an EM algorithm with the repgenHMM and IGoR tools. The analysis of shared clonotypes was done with the tcR package in R, with sharing normalized by the product of cloneset sizes. To study raw recombination free of thymic and clonal selection effects, out-of-frame nonproductive sequences were analyzed. TCRdb's own reprocessing of the public reads used fastp at Q25 and MiXCR and kept productive beta chains. A single entry per CDR3 protein holds the most common genes and DNA from its merged rows. TCRdb, rather than the study authors, made the V and J calls. This sample comprises roughly 490,000 distinct CDR3 sequences, over 11% of them detected only once. 0.95% to 1% of the sample goes to the ten largest clones.

These data also featured in a second study, about yellow fever vaccine responses in identical twins. As noted in the second study: The authors reported that the T cell response to vaccination in identical twins appeared partly convergent and partly personalized. The study precisely tracked vaccine-responding T cell clones in identical twins.

Sequencing input: CD4+ T cells sorted from blood. Recombination connected TRBV5-1 to TRBJ1-1; TRBD1 agrees with 7 junctional bases. The sequence derives from a woman between 18 and 29 years old in good health. The bases are TGCGCCAGCAGCTTGGGGCCCCGACAGGGTCGGACTGAAGCTTTCTTT. Protein translation: CASSLGPRQGRTEAFF. Reference TRBV5-1 and TRBJ1-1 genes cover what lies past the CDR3, so the full variable domain is KAGVTQTPRYLIKTRGQQVTLSCSPISGHRSVSWYQQTPGQGLQFLFEYFSETQRNKGNFPGRFSGRQFSNSRSEMNVSTLELGDSALYLCASSLGPRQGRTEAFFGQGTRLTVV.